These T cell receptor beta chains were read from a single sample in a study of human T cells and chemical hapten exposure. TCRdb analysed the RACE reads with MiXCR anew, one entry per CDR3 protein. The sample includes tens of thousands of distinct CDR3 sequences, approximately 12% of them seen just once. Here the sequenced sample was whole blood, taken in connection with sensitization to the hapten diphenylcyclopropenone (DPC). These receptors all stem from a woman aged 55-75 years with alopecia areata. Some clones in this sample may be carry-over from other donors' samples. Both conserved end residues are part of each CDR3.

v_gene	j_gene	CDR3aa
TRBV5-1	TRBJ1-1	CASSLIRALNTEAFF
TRBV24-1	TRBJ2-1	CATSDGDRASSSYNEQFF
TRBV4-1	TRBJ1-6	CASSLGPRASPLHF
TRBV5-1	TRBJ1-2	CASSLNPATDYGYTF
TRBV12-3/TRBV12-4	TRBJ2-5	CASSLAGVRGTQYF
TRBV10-3	TRBJ1-1	CATSGTASGEAFF
TRBV11-2	TRBJ2-2	CATGEIPVNTGELFF
TRBV6-1	TRBJ1-3	CASSDPTHSGNTIYF
TRBV21-1	TRBJ1-1	CASSNSWGNTEAFF
TRBV11-2	TRBJ2-4	CASSLDLLMIAKNIQYF
TRBV4-2	TRBJ1-6	CASSPSTGPYSPLHF
TRBV4-1	TRBJ1-5	CASSHGQGQPQHF
TRBV20-1	TRBJ2-7	CSARDPTPFYEQYF
TRBV2	TRBJ1-5	CASSAKDRGYGWNQPQHF
TRBV5-6	TRBJ1-1	CASSGRAQGSTEAFF
TRBV7-2	TRBJ1-2	CASSKDRAYGYTF
TRBV7-6	TRBJ2-1	CASSPRTGSSYNEQFF
TRBV3-1	TRBJ2-4	CASSAGGIAKNIQYF
TRBV3-1	TRBJ2-2	CASSHKGQSQAIGELFF
TRBV19	TRBJ2-1	CANRASEQFF
TRBV27	TRBJ2-3	CASRWRSGGATDTQYF
TRBV6-1	TRBJ2-3	CASSERHPGADTQYF
TRBV29-1	TRBJ1-5	CSVVWGYSNQPQHF
TRBV11-2	TRBJ2-3	CASSFSGGRGDTQYF
TRBV3-1	TRBJ1-6	CASSQDWDRSPLHF